This T cell receptor beta chain was found in a study of hypomethylating agent response in myelodysplastic syndrome (dated by TCRdb to the early 2020s). The study in broad terms: The hypomethylating agents azacitidine (about 70% of the 11) or decitabine (3 of 11) were used to treat the patients. The cohort included some ten male and 2 female myelodysplastic syndrome patients. Patients had a mean age of about 76 +/- 6.4 years, and a diploid cytogenetic profile was the most common. TET2 mutation was identified most frequently, being present in about 45% of the 11 patients. About six patients had a response of complete response or hematologic improvement, and a few patients did not respond. Response was defined as complete response or hematologic improvement, and patients who met neither criterion were classified as non-responders.

With respect to this clone: Its antigen remains undetermined. No per-base quality is available; no much larger clone lies one base away.

Bulk bone marrow was analyzed, and T-cell subsets were not sorted. TCR beta CDR3 regions were immunosequenced from bone marrow of about a dozen myelodysplastic syndrome patients before and after hypomethylating agent therapy. For longitudinal repertoire tracking, a baseline bone marrow plus two to three bone marrows at different post-treatment timepoints were contributed by each patient. Genomic DNA was extracted from whole bone marrow, and quality was checked by TapeStation, NanoDrop OneC and PicoGreen assays. Results and caveats for the whole study, not just this receptor: After hypomethylating agent treatment, no significant change in richness, rarefaction diversity or clonality was seen, either across all patients or within response groups. Novel clonotypes emerged more often in responders, while non-responders showed more contracted clonotypes after treatment. Only approximately 11 patients were analyzed, so the cohort was small. A possible recognition of novel MDS antigens by the shared GLIPH2 clusters was not confirmed and needs experimental validation. The healthy control donors were not matched in age to the MDS patients, and this mismatch could have affected the comparison between MDS and healthy donors.

To prepare the library, the immunoSEQ multiplex PCR assay was applied. Sequencing was run at survey resolution with two replicates of approximately 200 ng each, for a total of approximately 400 ng of DNA per sample. Using multiplex PCR primers aimed at V and J genes, the hsTCRB kit picked up rearranged TCRB sequences in genomic DNA. The CDR3 region was amplified in a first PCR of around 32 cycles using the QIAGEN Multiplex PCR Kit. Sample barcodes and Illumina adapters were attached to each replicate during a second PCR lasting seven to eight cycles. Pooled libraries were quantified using a QuantStudio 6 and the KAPA library quantification kit. Roughly 14 pM of pooled libraries went onto an Illumina MiSeq for sequencing, using single-end reads of 156 cycles plus an index read of 15 cycles. Turning to the authors' computational methods: Of about 160,000 unique clonotypes, 1.5% to 2% were flagged by VDJdb annotation as previously reported viral-epitope-specific. The immunoSEQ Data Assistant and immunoSEQ Analyzer converted raw reads into normalized, annotated TCRB repertoires. Clonotypes were analyzed with BioAnalyzer and version 0.6.5 of the immunarch R package. Richness was estimated after downsampling every repertoire to the clone count of the smallest repertoire. Clonotypes were sorted into expanded, contracted or novel categories with Fisher's exact tests, where novel meant the clonotype had zero frequency before treatment. Significantly changed CDR3 beta sequences were clustered with GLIPH2 using simulation_depth=1000 and kmer_min_depth=3, and CDR3s shorter than five residues were excluded. Held by TCRdb, this immuneACCESS table contains in-frame sequences only and omits some clones. Under half of the omission traces to an unresolved V gene where checked; the cause of the rest is unknown. Clonal size and the V and J genes are those of that table, whereas D and trimming came from the DNA. Present in this sample are about 5,400 clones, about nine tenths of which were seen just once. In total, the top ten clones hold roughly a tenth of the sample.

Inclusive of the bounding cysteine and phenylalanine, the CDR3 is 14 residues long. Only the CDR3 region is kept as DNA, spanning 42 bases read in frame from base 1. Via the germline V gene (reference sequence), CDR1 is MNHEY and CDR2 SMNVEV. The germline ends are 17 bases apart after V is trimmed by 7 bases and J by 10 bases. The material sequenced was bone marrow, taken before or after starting hypomethylating agent treatment for myelodysplastic syndrome (not recorded which). The receptor chain draws on TRBV27 and TRBJ1-6; a weak D assignment points to TRBD1 (5 bases agree). The source of this sequence is a human donor with myelodysplastic syndrome. CDR3 region: CASTYRGDESPLHF. In nucleotide form, the sequence is TGTGCCAGCACCTATAGAGGGGATGAGTCACCCCTCCACTTT.